The T cell receptor beta chain described here comes from a study of T-cell memory formation after mild COVID-19. About the research overall: Largely, the TCR clusters proved donor specific. Study findings and constraints: Clones contracting across day 15 to 85 had a balanced CD4/CD8 profile; later expanding clones leaned CD4+. Memory cells collected pre-infection included some clones that later responded, suggesting cross-reactive memory joined.

This CDR3 is built from 13 residues. The germline V gene encodes CDR1 MNHNS and CDR2 SASEGT. Deletions cut 6 bases from V and 4 bases from J, with 12 bases between. Only a few counts were recorded for this clonotype. Antigen unknown. 5'RACE with constant-segment primers built TCRalpha and TCRbeta cDNA libraries with UMIs. One entry per CDR3 protein, called by TCRdb with MiXCR from the 5' RACE reads. The data show 40,000 to 60,000 distinct CDR3 sequences, approximately 12% seen once. What was sequenced was PBMCs or a T cell subset sorted from them (not recorded which). The gene calls are TRBV6-1 and TRBJ2-5, with D possibly being TRBD2 (7 bases). The clonotype originates from a man between 18 and 35 years old who had mild COVID-19 (a few samples of this study predate the infection). Cell type and time point are not known. CDR3: CASSTRGAETQYF. The CDR3 nucleotides are TGTGCCAGCAGCACTCGGGGGGCAGAGACCCAGTACTTC.